The rows below give T cell receptor beta chains drawn from one sample of a study of T cells in Graves' hyperthyroidism and ophthalmopathy. TCRdb fed the multiplex PCR reads into MiXCR, producing one record per CDR3 protein. The sample holds roughly 740,000 distinct CDR3 sequences, approximately 16% seen once. Input material: blood. The receptors originated from a young man with Graves' hyperthyroidism. Each CDR3 is given with its conserved first and last residue. D genes are given only for firm matches. The size field is filled for only some rows; it gives once, few, many or a size class.

d_gene: .; v_gene: TRBV7-2; abundance: many; j_gene: TRBJ2-2; CDR3aa: CASSLWNTGELFF; CDR3nt: TGTGCCAGCAGCTTATGGAACACCGGGGAGCTGTTTTTT
d_gene: .; v_gene: TRBV5-1; abundance: .; j_gene: TRBJ2-7; CDR3aa: CASSQDWGGVSYEQYF; CDR3nt: TGCGCCAGCAGCCAAGACTGGGGCGGAGTTTCCTACGAGCAGTACTTC
d_gene: .; v_gene: TRBV18; abundance: .; j_gene: TRBJ1-4; CDR3aa: CASSPNSATNGKLFF; CDR3nt: TGTGCCAGCTCACCCAATTCTGCAACTAATGGAAAACTGTTTTTT
d_gene: .; v_gene: TRBV5-1; abundance: .; j_gene: TRBJ1-2; CDR3aa: CASSLSRGTLNYDYTF; CDR3nt: TGCGCCAGCAGCTTGAGTCGAGGCACCTTAAACTATGACTACACCTTC
d_gene: .; v_gene: TRBV12-3/TRBV12-4; abundance: many; j_gene: TRBJ1-1; CDR3aa: CASSLGSVAEAFF; CDR3nt: TGTGCCAGCAGTTTAGGCTCGGTTGCTGAAGCTTTCTTT
d_gene: TRBD1; v_gene: TRBV11-3; abundance: few; j_gene: TRBJ2-2; CDR3aa: CASSRLGQGTSGELFF; CDR3nt: TGTGCCAGCAGCCGTCTAGGACAGGGGACGTCTGGGGAGCTGTTTTTT
d_gene: .; v_gene: TRBV19; abundance: .; j_gene: TRBJ2-7; CDR3aa: CASSTGQWGSYEQYF; CDR3nt: TGTGCCAGTAGTACAGGACAGTGGGGTTCCTACGAGCAGTACTTC
d_gene: .; v_gene: TRBV29-1; abundance: many; j_gene: TRBJ2-7; CDR3aa: CSVGSGFLYEQYF; CDR3nt: TGCAGCGTTGGGTCGGGATTCCTCTACGAGCAGTACTTC
d_gene: TRBD1; v_gene: TRBV28; abundance: many; j_gene: TRBJ2-7; CDR3aa: CASSLGPGQGFEKYF; CDR3nt: TGTGCCAGCAGCCTCGGGCCGGGACAGGGCTTCGAGAAGTACTTC
d_gene: TRBD2; v_gene: TRBV15; abundance: many; j_gene: TRBJ2-5; CDR3aa: CATRGLAEETQYF; CDR3nt: TGTGCCACCAGAGGACTAGCGGAAGAGACCCAGTACTTC
d_gene: .; v_gene: TRBV20-1; abundance: many; j_gene: TRBJ1-2; CDR3aa: CSARQPGRYYGYTF; CDR3nt: TGCAGTGCTAGACAACCGGGCCGCTACTATGGCTACACCTTC
d_gene: .; v_gene: TRBV20-1; abundance: few; j_gene: TRBJ2-3; CDR3aa: CSGVGRTDTQYF; CDR3nt: TGCAGTGGTGTGGGTCGGACAGATACGCAGTATTTT
d_gene: .; v_gene: TRBV5-1; abundance: .; j_gene: TRBJ1-1; CDR3aa: CASSIGETSSEAFF; CDR3nt: TGCGCCAGCAGCATAGGAGAGACTTCATCTGAAGCTTTCTTT
d_gene: .; v_gene: TRBV15; abundance: .; j_gene: TRBJ2-3; CDR3aa: CATSRLRTDTQYF; CDR3nt: TGTGCCACCAGCCGTCTACGCACAGATACGCAGTATTTT
d_gene: .; v_gene: TRBV4-1; abundance: .; j_gene: TRBJ1-1; CDR3aa: CASSPLETANTEAFF; CDR3nt: TGCGCCAGCAGCCCCTTGGAGACAGCGAACACTGAAGCTTTCTTT
d_gene: .; v_gene: TRBV2; abundance: .; j_gene: TRBJ1-1; CDR3aa: CASSPTEMNTEAFF; CDR3nt: TGTGCCAGCAGCCCGACAGAGATGAACACTGAAGCTTTCTTT
d_gene: .; v_gene: TRBV5-1; abundance: few; j_gene: TRBJ2-1; CDR3aa: CASLLDTEQFF; CDR3nt: TGCGCCAGCCTCTTGGATACTGAGCAGTTCTTC
d_gene: .; v_gene: TRBV12-3/TRBV12-4; abundance: many; j_gene: TRBJ2-7; CDR3aa: CASSQAGGSQWEQYF; CDR3nt: TGTGCCAGCAGCCAAGCTGGCGGATCCCAATGGGAGCAGTACTTC
d_gene: .; v_gene: TRBV18; abundance: .; j_gene: TRBJ1-5; CDR3aa: CASSPTNGQPQHF; CDR3nt: TGTGCCAGCTCACCCACCAATGGTCAGCCCCAGCATTTT
d_gene: .; v_gene: TRBV20-1; abundance: few; j_gene: TRBJ2-3; CDR3aa: CSATTRERRADTQYF; CDR3nt: TGCAGTGCTACAACCCGGGAACGGCGGGCAGATACGCAGTATTTT
d_gene: TRBD2; v_gene: TRBV4-2; abundance: .; j_gene: TRBJ2-1; CDR3aa: CASSQTIAGTSGSWEQFF; CDR3nt: TGTGCCAGCAGCCAGACCATCGCCGGGACTAGCGGGAGTTGGGAGCAGTTCTTC
d_gene: TRBD1; v_gene: TRBV20-1; abundance: many; j_gene: TRBJ1-1; CDR3aa: CSARESTGPWEAFF; CDR3nt: TGCAGTGCTAGAGAATCGACAGGGCCCTGGGAAGCTTTCTTT
d_gene: .; v_gene: TRBV15; abundance: many; j_gene: TRBJ2-1; CDR3aa: CATSRARVVYNEQFF; CDR3nt: TGTGCCACCAGCAGAGCTAGGGTAGTTTACAATGAGCAGTTCTTC
d_gene: TRBD2; v_gene: TRBV28; abundance: many; j_gene: TRBJ2-5; CDR3aa: CASSLGTSGRRLPQETQYF; CDR3nt: TGTGCCAGCAGTTTAGGGACTAGCGGGAGGAGATTACCGCAAGAGACCCAGTACTTC
d_gene: .; v_gene: TRBV5-1; abundance: .; j_gene: TRBJ2-7; CDR3aa: CASSPEEGISYEQYF; CDR3nt: TGCGCCAGCAGCCCGGAGGAGGGCATCTCCTACGAGCAGTACTTC
d_gene: TRBD1; v_gene: TRBV25-1; abundance: few; j_gene: TRBJ2-1; CDR3aa: CASSSDSGGYNEQFF; CDR3nt: TGTGCCAGCAGTTCTGATTCAGGGGGTTACAATGAGCAGTTCTTC
d_gene: TRBD1; v_gene: TRBV12-3/TRBV12-4; abundance: .; j_gene: TRBJ2-2; CDR3aa: CASSPPTGKTGELFF; CDR3nt: TGTGCCAGCAGTCCCCCGACAGGGAAAACCGGGGAGCTGTTTTTT
d_gene: .; v_gene: TRBV5-6; abundance: .; j_gene: TRBJ2-7; CDR3aa: CASSSLRDGGSGQYF; CDR3nt: TGTGCCAGCAGCTCGCTCCGGGACGGAGGCTCTGGGCAGTACTTC
d_gene: .; v_gene: TRBV18; abundance: few; j_gene: TRBJ2-1; CDR3aa: CASSSDRSPQNEQFF; CDR3nt: TGTGCCAGCTCATCCGACAGGTCTCCTCAAAATGAGCAGTTCTTC
d_gene: TRBD1; v_gene: TRBV6-5; abundance: many; j_gene: TRBJ2-7; CDR3aa: CASSYDRASYEQYF; CDR3nt: TGTGCCAGCAGTTACGACAGGGCGTCGTACGAGCAGTACTTC
d_gene: TRBD1; v_gene: TRBV4-1; abundance: .; j_gene: TRBJ2-6; CDR3aa: CASSQTGTGVFPGANVLTF; CDR3nt: TGCGCCAGCAGCCAGACCGGGACAGGGGTCTTCCCTGGGGCCAACGTCCTGACTTTC
d_gene: .; v_gene: TRBV7-9; abundance: .; j_gene: TRBJ2-5; CDR3aa: CASGRPYPAAETQYF; CDR3nt: TGTGCCAGCGGCCGGCCCTATCCCGCGGCGGAGACCCAGTACTTC
d_gene: .; v_gene: TRBV4-1; abundance: few; j_gene: TRBJ1-1; CDR3aa: CASSQDGRMNTEAFF; CDR3nt: TGCGCCAGCAGCCAAGATGGCAGAATGAACACTGAAGCTTTCTTT
d_gene: TRBD2; v_gene: TRBV7-2; abundance: many; j_gene: TRBJ2-1; CDR3aa: CASSFSPRSGSGIEQFF; CDR3nt: TGTGCCAGCAGCTTTTCCCCGAGGAGCGGGAGTGGGATTGAGCAGTTCTTC
d_gene: .; v_gene: TRBV2; abundance: few; j_gene: TRBJ2-1; CDR3aa: CASSLRQDGEQFF; CDR3nt: TGTGCCAGCAGTTTGCGACAGGACGGTGAGCAGTTCTTC
d_gene: TRBD2; v_gene: TRBV11-2; abundance: many; j_gene: TRBJ2-3; CDR3aa: CASSLWTSGLLEAQYF; CDR3nt: TGTGCCAGCAGCTTATGGACTAGCGGACTTCTCGAGGCGCAGTATTTT
d_gene: TRBD2; v_gene: TRBV12-3/TRBV12-4; abundance: many; j_gene: TRBJ2-1; CDR3aa: CASSLTLAGLRFF; CDR3nt: TGTGCCAGCAGTTTAACTCTAGCGGGATTGCGGTTCTTC
d_gene: TRBD1; v_gene: TRBV12-5; abundance: few; j_gene: TRBJ2-7; CDR3aa: CASGLGQGATYEQYF; CDR3nt: TGTGCTAGTGGTTTGGGACAGGGGGCCACCTACGAGCAGTACTTC
d_gene: .; v_gene: TRBV27; abundance: .; j_gene: TRBJ1-6; CDR3aa: CASSTRLGGVYNSPLHF; CDR3nt: TGTGCCAGCAGTACCCGCCTAGGGGGGGTCTATAATTCACCCCTCCACTTT
d_gene: .; v_gene: TRBV14; abundance: few; j_gene: TRBJ2-1; CDR3aa: CASSPPPGRESYNEQFF; CDR3nt: TGTGCCAGCAGCCCCCCGCCGGGGCGGGAATCCTACAATGAGCAGTTCTTC
d_gene: .; v_gene: TRBV4-2; abundance: few; j_gene: TRBJ1-2; CDR3aa: CASSQVGRGYTF; CDR3nt: TGTGCCAGCAGCCAAGTAGGTCGGGGCTACACCTTC
d_gene: .; v_gene: TRBV12-3/TRBV12-4; abundance: many; j_gene: TRBJ2-1; CDR3aa: CASSLPPGQGGSYNEQFF; CDR3nt: TGTGCCAGCAGCCTACCTCCTGGGCAGGGTGGTTCCTACAATGAGCAGTTCTTC
d_gene: .; v_gene: TRBV2; abundance: many; j_gene: TRBJ1-1; CDR3aa: CASRRHKDTEAFF; CDR3nt: TGTGCCAGCAGAAGACACAAGGACACTGAAGCTTTCTTT
d_gene: .; v_gene: TRBV15; abundance: many; j_gene: TRBJ2-7; CDR3aa: CATSRGRAGKPKNYEQYF; CDR3nt: TGTGCCACCAGCAGAGGTAGGGCGGGCAAACCTAAGAACTACGAGCAGTACTTC
d_gene: .; v_gene: TRBV20-1; abundance: .; j_gene: TRBJ2-1; CDR3aa: CSATYSGSSYNEQFF; CDR3nt: TGCAGTGCTACCTATAGCGGAAGCTCCTACAATGAGCAGTTCTTC
d_gene: .; v_gene: TRBV7-8; abundance: few; j_gene: TRBJ1-1; CDR3aa: CASSPRGGKTEAFF; CDR3nt: TGTGCCAGCAGCCCCCGGGGTGGGAAAACTGAAGCTTTCTTT
d_gene: .; v_gene: TRBV29-1; abundance: .; j_gene: TRBJ2-1; CDR3aa: CSPPWVSYNEQFF; CDR3nt: TGCAGCCCCCCTTGGGTGAGCTACAATGAGCAGTTCTTC
d_gene: .; v_gene: TRBV18; abundance: .; j_gene: TRBJ2-5; CDR3aa: CASSPTWDQETQYF; CDR3nt: TGTGCCAGCTCCCCAACATGGGACCAAGAGACCCAGTACTTC
d_gene: .; v_gene: TRBV15; abundance: .; j_gene: TRBJ1-4; CDR3aa: CATSTGNEKLFF; CDR3nt: TGTGCCACCAGCACCGGTAATGAAAAACTGTTTTTT
d_gene: .; v_gene: TRBV29-1; abundance: few; j_gene: TRBJ2-7; CDR3aa: CSVFQSSYEQYF; CDR3nt: TGCAGCGTTTTCCAGAGCTCCTACGAGCAGTACTTC
d_gene: TRBD2; v_gene: TRBV11-2; abundance: many; j_gene: TRBJ2-7; CDR3aa: CASSFPGLASYEQYF; CDR3nt: TGTGCCAGCAGCTTTCCGGGACTAGCGAGCTACGAGCAGTACTTC
d_gene: .; v_gene: TRBV6-5; abundance: many; j_gene: TRBJ2-5; CDR3aa: CASSYSTGGETQYF; CDR3nt: TGTGCCAGCAGTTACTCGACCGGAGGAGAGACCCAGTACTTC
d_gene: .; v_gene: TRBV28; abundance: many; j_gene: TRBJ2-1; CDR3aa: CASSPPGQHNEQFF; CDR3nt: TGTGCCAGCAGTCCACCGGGCCAGCACAATGAGCAGTTCTTC
d_gene: TRBD2; v_gene: TRBV11-2; abundance: .; j_gene: TRBJ2-5; CDR3aa: CASSLDLAAPYQETQYF; CDR3nt: TGTGCCAGCAGCTTGGATCTAGCGGCCCCGTACCAAGAGACCCAGTACTTC
d_gene: TRBD1; v_gene: TRBV6-2/TRBV6-3; abundance: .; j_gene: TRBJ2-1; CDR3aa: CASTDPTGGNEQFF; CDR3nt: TGTGCCAGCACCGACCCGACAGGGGGCAATGAGCAGTTCTTC
d_gene: TRBD1; v_gene: TRBV12-3/TRBV12-4; abundance: few; j_gene: TRBJ2-7; CDR3aa: CASSPGTDEQYF; CDR3nt: TGTGCCAGCAGCCCCGGGACAGACGAGCAGTACTTC
d_gene: TRBD1; v_gene: TRBV2; abundance: many; j_gene: TRBJ1-1; CDR3aa: CARDRGTGTEAFF; CDR3nt: TGTGCCAGAGACAGGGGAACGGGCACTGAAGCTTTCTTT
d_gene: TRBD2; v_gene: TRBV11-2; abundance: many; j_gene: TRBJ2-5; CDR3aa: CASRSGLAGGRWETQYF; CDR3nt: TGTGCCAGCAGGAGCGGACTAGCGGGAGGGAGGTGGGAGACCCAGTACTTC
d_gene: .; v_gene: TRBV27; abundance: many; j_gene: TRBJ1-1; CDR3aa: CASASTGQVAQGEAFF; CDR3nt: TGTGCCAGCGCCTCGACCGGCCAGGTGGCGCAAGGTGAAGCTTTCTTT